These T cell receptor beta chains were read from a single sample in a study of OX40 agonist ivuxolimab in advanced cancers. The assay was immunoSEQ multiplex PCR, and TCRdb's table has in-frame clones only and misses some. The profile covers about 74,000 clones, with about 82% appearing a single time and 6.9% taken by the ten largest. The sequencing here drew on CD4+ or CD8+ T cells sorted from blood, taken in a trial of the OX40 agonist ivuxolimab. The receptors were sampled from an adult with an advanced solid tumor such as melanoma, head and neck, liver or kidney cancer. Both conserved end residues are part of each CDR3. Fields, in order: V gene, D gene, J gene, clone size, CDR3 protein, CDR3 DNA. D genes are given only for firm matches. Some rows mark clone size as missing; the rest say once, few, many or name a class of expanded clone.

>TRBV11-2|.|TRBJ1-1|once
CASSYLGEAFF
TGTGCCAGCAGCTACCTTGGTGAAGCTTTCTTT
>TRBV7-9|.|TRBJ1-2|once
CASSPTPVYRGYTF
TGTGCCAGCAGCCCAACCCCCGTCTACCGTGGCTACACCTTC
>TRBV2|.|TRBJ1-2|.
CASSANYGYTF
TGTGCCAGCTCGGCTAACTATGGCTACACCTTC
>TRBV25-1|TRBD1|TRBJ1-2|.
CASRRATGGAGGYTF
TGTGCCAGTAGACGAGCGACAGGGGGCGCGGGTGGCTACACCTTC
>TRBV7-2|.|TRBJ1-1|.
CASSASQGNTEAFF
TGTGCCAGCAGCGCTAGCCAGGGTAACACTGAAGCTTTCTTT
>TRBV7-2|TRBD2|TRBJ2-7|.
CASSPLSGGADEQYF
TGTGCCAGCAGCCCTCTTAGCGGGGGGGCAGACGAGCAGTACTTC
>TRBV5-4|TRBD2|TRBJ2-1|.
CASSLRGGGANEQFF
TGTGCCAGCAGCTTGCGCGGCGGGGGGGCCAATGAGCAGTTCTTC
>TRBV7-8|.|TRBJ1-1|.
CASSSHAGYTEAFF
TGTGCCAGCAGCTCGCATGCAGGGTACACTGAAGCTTTCTTT
>TRBV7-2|TRBD1|TRBJ2-7|.
CASSRDRSYEQYF
TGTGCCAGCAGTCGGGACAGGAGCTACGAGCAGTACTTC
>TRBV5-1|.|TRBJ1-6|few
CASSSKDNSPLHF
TGCGCCAGCAGCTCCAAAGACAATTCACCCCTCCACTTT
>TRBV14|.|TRBJ2-7|.
CASRETGANLQYF
TGTGCCAGCAGGGAGACAGGCGCTAATCTGCAGTACTTC
>TRBV7-9|.|TRBJ1-2|.
CASSLVRGNYGYTF
TGTGCCAGCAGCTTAGTTCGGGGAAACTATGGCTACACCTTC
>TRBV7-9|.|TRBJ1-1|.
CASSSTADGNTEAFF
TGTGCCAGCAGCTCGACAGCTGACGGGAACACTGAAGCTTTCTTT
>TRBV27|.|TRBJ1-1|.
CASSLSYGYAEAFF
TGTGCCAGCAGTTTGTCTTACGGGTACGCTGAAGCTTTCTTT
>TRBV6-5|TRBD1|TRBJ1-4|.
CASSYSAGGGEKLFF
TGTGCCAGCAGTTACTCCGCAGGGGGAGGTGAAAAACTGTTTTTT
>TRBV29-1|TRBD1|TRBJ1-4|once
CSVGTDRPNEKLFF
TGCAGCGTGGGGACGGACAGGCCAAATGAAAAACTGTTTTTT
>TRBV6-6|TRBD2|TRBJ2-1|.
CASSPSGTRGFNEQFF
TGTGCCAGCAGTCCGTCCGGGACTAGGGGGTTCAATGAGCAGTTCTTC
>TRBV19|.|TRBJ1-2|few
CATRGRLQGYTF
TGTGCCACCCGGGGAAGATTGCAAGGCTACACCTTC
>TRBV4-2|TRBD1|TRBJ1-4|.
CASSFSTGGATNEKLFF
TGTGCCAGCAGCTTTTCGACAGGGGGAGCGACTAATGAAAAACTGTTTTTT
>TRBV19|.|TRBJ2-7|.
CASSRALGFYEQYF
TGTGCCAGTAGTCGGGCCCTAGGGTTCTACGAGCAGTACTTC
>TRBV19|.|TRBJ1-5|.
CASNARYSNQPQHF
TGTGCCAGTAATGCAAGATATAGCAATCAGCCCCAGCATTTT
>TRBV30|.|TRBJ1-1|.
CAWAARRGITEAFF
TGTGCCTGGGCAGCGAGGAGGGGGATCACTGAAGCTTTCTTT
>TRBV7-3|TRBD1|TRBJ1-2|.
CASTGTALGYTF
TGTGCCAGCACTGGGACAGCACTTGGCTACACCTTC
>TRBV30|.|TRBJ1-1|few
CAWSFTNTEAFF
TGTGCCTGGAGTTTCACGAACACTGAAGCTTTCTTT
>TRBV4-1|TRBD1|TRBJ1-1|.
CASSPRDRETEAFF
TGCGCCAGCAGCCCACGCGACAGGGAGACTGAAGCTTTCTTT
>TRBV30|.|TRBJ1-1|.
CAWRLGRTEAFF
TGTGCCTGGAGGCTGGGTCGCACTGAAGCTTTCTTT
>TRBV7-9|.|TRBJ1-1|.
CASSLEGSNTEAFF
TGTGCCAGCAGCTTAGAAGGATCGAACACTGAAGCTTTCTTT
>TRBV4-3|TRBD1|TRBJ1-6|.
CASSQATGFNSPLHF
TGCGCCAGCAGCCAGGCGACAGGGTTCAATTCACCCCTCCACTTT
>TRBV27|.|TRBJ1-3|.
CASGRGGSGNTIYF
TGTGCCAGCGGACGGGGAGGCTCTGGAAACACCATATATTTT
>TRBV30|.|TRBJ2-1|.
CAWSEGHSYNEQFF
TGTGCCTGGAGTGAGGGACACTCCTACAATGAGCAGTTCTTC
>TRBV5-1|.|TRBJ2-5|.
CASSSGSGETQYF
TGCGCCAGCAGCTCAGGGTCTGGAGAGACCCAGTACTTC
>TRBV9|.|TRBJ1-4|.
CASSVESRAGEKLFF
TGTGCCAGCAGCGTAGAGAGCAGGGCGGGTGAAAAACTGTTTTTT
>TRBV7-2|.|TRBJ1-5|.
CASSLDGGQPQHF
TGTGCCAGCAGCTTAGACGGGGGTCAGCCCCAGCATTTT
>TRBV6-5|.|TRBJ1-1|once
CASSRRGGQNTEAFF
TGTGCCAGCAGTCGCCGGGGGGGTCAGAACACTGAAGCTTTCTTT
>TRBV19|.|TRBJ1-2|once
CASRLEGRDYGYTF
TGTGCCAGTAGGTTGGAGGGAAGAGACTATGGCTACACCTTC
>TRBV7-8|.|TRBJ1-6|.
CASTRDNPYNSPLHF
TGTGCCAGCACACGGGACAATCCCTATAATTCACCCCTCCACTTT
>TRBV7-2|TRBD1|TRBJ2-1|.
CASSLGPGGDEQFF
TGTGCCAGCAGCTTAGGCCCAGGGGGCGATGAGCAGTTCTTC
>TRBV6-5|.|TRBJ2-7|.
CASSFRTGYEQYF
TGTGCCAGCAGTTTTCGGACTGGCTACGAGCAGTACTTC
>TRBV9|.|TRBJ2-5|.
CASSVGLAFQETQYF
TGTGCCAGCAGCGTAGGGTTGGCATTTCAAGAGACCCAGTACTTC
>TRBV14|.|TRBJ1-4|.
CASSLNTGTLNEKLFF
TGTGCCAGCAGCCTAAATACCGGGACCCTTAATGAAAAACTGTTTTTT
>TRBV6-5|.|TRBJ1-2|.
CASSYEGGSGYTF
TGTGCCAGCAGTTACGAGGGAGGGAGTGGCTACACCTTC
>TRBV4-2|TRBD2|TRBJ2-5|.
CASSPGASGQETQYF
TGTGCCAGCAGCCCAGGGGCTAGCGGGCAAGAGACCCAGTACTTC
>TRBV10-3|.|TRBJ2-1|.
CAISESVHGGEFF
TGTGCCATCAGTGAGTCGGTGCATGGCGGGGAATTCTTC
>TRBV6-6|.|TRBJ1-3|.
CASSYLGSGNTIYF
TGTGCCAGCAGTTACCTTGGCTCTGGAAACACCATATATTTT
>TRBV6-1|TRBD2|TRBJ2-5|.
CASSGGLGSETQYF
TGTGCCAGCAGTGGTGGACTAGGCTCAGAGACCCAGTACTTC
>TRBV13|TRBD1|TRBJ1-2|.
CASSRRDRGDNYGYTF
TGTGCCAGCAGCCGTCGGGACAGGGGCGATAACTATGGCTACACCTTC
>TRBV5-6|.|TRBJ1-1|.
CASSGRVLRAEAFF
TGTGCCAGCAGCGGTAGAGTCCTAAGGGCTGAAGCTTTCTTT
>TRBV5-1|.|TRBJ2-7|.
CASSSIRDTYYEQYF
TGCGCCAGCAGCTCAATACGGGACACGTACTACGAGCAGTACTTC
>TRBV30|TRBD1|TRBJ1-2|.
CAWSPHGTGGYGYTF
TGTGCCTGGAGTCCGCACGGGACAGGAGGCTATGGCTACACCTTC
>TRBV5-1|TRBD1|TRBJ1-1|.
CASSLRDRDPNTEAFF
TGCGCCAGCAGCCTCCGGGACAGAGACCCGAACACTGAAGCTTTCTTT
>TRBV5-5|.|TRBJ1-5|.
CASSLNRDGYSNQPQHF
TGTGCCAGCAGCTTAAACCGGGACGGGTATAGCAATCAGCCCCAGCATTTT
>TRBV10-3|.|TRBJ1-1|.
CAISESNTAAFF
TGTGCCATCAGTGAGTCGAACACCGCGGCTTTCTTT
>TRBV6-6|.|TRBJ1-1|few
CASSSRQNTEAFF
TGTGCCAGCAGTTCCCGACAGAACACTGAAGCTTTCTTT
>TRBV6-1|TRBD2|TRBJ2-7|.
CASSLTSAPSYEQYF
TGTGCCAGCAGTTTGACTAGCGCTCCCTCCTACGAGCAGTACTTC
>TRBV7-2|.|TRBJ1-2|.
CASSQAEYGYTF
TGTGCCAGCAGCCAAGCGGAATATGGCTACACCTTC
>TRBV6-6|TRBD1|TRBJ1-5|once
CASSQGGGWNQPQHF
TGTGCCAGCAGCCAGGGGGGGGGATGGAATCAGCCCCAGCATTTT
>TRBV7-9|.|TRBJ1-4|.
CASSLASSGKLFF
TGTGCCAGCAGCTTAGCGTCGAGTGGAAAACTGTTTTTT
>TRBV5-1|.|TRBJ2-7|.
CASSEGSKSGEQYF
TGCGCCAGCAGCGAGGGGTCGAAGTCCGGCGAGCAGTACTTC
>TRBV7-9|TRBD1|TRBJ1-6|once
CASRRQGADSPLHF
TGTGCCAGCAGGCGACAGGGGGCTGATTCACCCCTCCACTTT
>TRBV7-9|TRBD1|TRBJ1-1|.
CASSPRTGGAYTEAFF
TGTGCCAGCAGCCCCCGGACAGGGGGCGCCTATACTGAAGCTTTCTTT